This is a list of T cell receptor beta chains from one sample in a study of blood T cell repertoires in COVID-19. Libraries were prepared by immunoSEQ multiplex PCR; TCRdb keeps only in-frame clonotypes and omits some of them. The table lists approximately 240,000 clones, about 90% of them singletons. Material for sequencing was PBMCs or T cells enriched from blood (not recorded which). These receptors were obtained from a woman aged 18-29 years who had recovered from COVID-19. The CDR3 runs from the conserved cysteine through the conserved F or W. A D gene is named only where the DNA matches it firmly. Clone size is shown for a subset of rows, as once, few, many or a class of expanded clone.

TRBV6-2/TRBV6-3	TRBD1	-	TRBJ1-2	CASSYRTGRRNYGYTF	TGTGCCAGCAGTTACCGGACAGGGCGGAGAAACTATGGCTACACCTTC
TRBV6-2/TRBV6-3	-	once	TRBJ1-6	CASSYRAGINSPLHF	TGTGCCAGCAGTTACCGGGCAGGGATTAATTCACCCCTCCACTTT
TRBV6-2/TRBV6-3	-	-	TRBJ2-7	CASSYSERSYEQYF	TGTGCCAGCAGTTACTCAGAGCGCTCCTACGAGCAGTACTTC
TRBV10-3	-	-	TRBJ1-1	CAISDSEGRTEAFF	TGTGCCATCAGTGATTCTGAAGGGAGGACTGAAGCTTTCTTT
TRBV7-2	-	-	TRBJ1-1	CASSVTQGLTEAFF	TGTGCCAGCAGCGTAACACAGGGTCTGACTGAAGCTTTCTTT
TRBV19	-	-	TRBJ2-5	CASSIGGIQETQYF	TGTGCCAGTAGTATAGGAGGGATTCAAGAGACCCAGTACTTC
TRBV19	-	-	TRBJ1-1	CASTHPRRATEAFF	TGTGCCAGTACCCACCCCCGCAGGGCCACTGAAGCTTTCTTT
TRBV2	-	-	TRBJ1-3	CASRGSNTIYF	TGTGCCAGCCGAGGATCCAACACCATATATTTT
TRBV6-5	TRBD1	-	TRBJ1-1	CASSYDRVNTEAFF	TGTGCCAGCAGTTACGACAGGGTGAACACTGAAGCTTTCTTT
TRBV21-1	-	once	TRBJ1-2	CASSPRTGGRYGYTF	TGTGCCAGCAGCCCCCGAACAGGGGGCCGGTATGGCTACACCTTC
TRBV6-2/TRBV6-3	-	-	TRBJ2-1	CASSYFKDTSAQFF	TGTGCCAGCAGTTACTTTAAGGACACTTCCGCGCAGTTCTTC
TRBV19	-	-	TRBJ1-6	CASSARVNSPLHF	TGTGCCAGTAGCGCACGCGTAAATTCACCCCTCCACTTT
TRBV4-1	TRBD2	-	TRBJ2-1	CASSPPGGKSSYNEQFF	TGCGCCAGCAGCCCTCCGGGGGGGAAAAGCTCCTACAATGAGCAGTTCTTC
TRBV5-1	TRBD1	-	TRBJ1-2	CASSFFRQGAYGYTF	TGCGCCAGCAGCTTCTTTCGACAGGGGGCTTATGGCTACACCTTC
TRBV10-1	-	-	TRBJ1-2	CASSELRVGGYTF	TGCGCCAGCAGTGAGTTGCGGGTAGGGGGCTACACCTTC
TRBV19	TRBD1	once	TRBJ2-2	CASSIDRVSTGELFF	TGTGCCAGTAGTATTGACAGGGTCTCCACCGGGGAGCTGTTTTTT
TRBV5-6	-	few	TRBJ1-1	CASSLGRGEFTEAFF	TGTGCCAGCAGCTTGGGCCGGGGGGAGTTCACTGAAGCTTTCTTT
TRBV15	-	-	TRBJ1-5	CATSRDNLGGNQPQHF	TGTGCCACCAGCAGAGACAACCTGGGAGGCAATCAGCCCCAGCATTTT
TRBV3-1/TRBV3-2	-	-	TRBJ1-5	CASSRQGSQPQHF	TGTGCCAGCAGCCGGCAGGGGAGTCAGCCCCAGCATTTT
TRBV18	-	-	TRBJ2-7	CASSPPASSYEQYF	TGTGCCAGCTCACCACCGGCCAGCTCCTACGAGCAGTACTTC
TRBV14	-	-	TRBJ2-7	CASSAYRGGHHYEQYF	TGTGCCAGCAGCGCTTACAGGGGGGGGCATCACTACGAGCAGTACTTC
TRBV19	TRBD1	-	TRBJ1-1	CASSRGQGVHNAEAFF	TGTGCCAGTAGTAGAGGACAGGGGGTTCATAACGCTGAAGCTTTCTTT
TRBV7-2	-	-	TRBJ1-2	CASSSLERYGYTF	TGTGCCAGCAGCTCCTTGGAGCGGTATGGCTACACCTTC
TRBV7-2	-	-	TRBJ2-5	CASSLGAGARQETQYF	TGTGCCAGCAGCTTAGGGGCGGGGGCCCGTCAAGAGACCCAGTACTTC
TRBV28	-	-	TRBJ2-7	CASHSGYEQYF	TGTGCCAGCCATAGCGGCTACGAGCAGTACTTC
TRBV2	-	-	TRBJ1-5	CASSAGQRNQPQHF	TGTGCCAGCAGTGCCGGACAGCGCAATCAGCCCCAGCATTTT
TRBV3-1/TRBV3-2	TRBD2	-	TRBJ2-1	CASSQGTSGRDEQFF	TGTGCCAGCAGCCAAGGGACTAGCGGGAGGGATGAGCAGTTCTTC
TRBV2	TRBD1	once	TRBJ1-2	CASTETGGYGYTF	TGTGCCAGCACCGAGACAGGGGGCTATGGCTACACCTTC
TRBV5-1	-	-	TRBJ2-3	CASSPETGRTQYF	TGCGCCAGCAGCCCCGAGACGGGGAGGACGCAGTATTTT
TRBV5-1	TRBD2	-	TRBJ2-3	CASSLPGLAGGSTDTQYF	TGCGCCAGCAGCTTACCGGGACTAGCGGGGGGGAGCACAGATACGCAGTATTTT
TRBV5-6	TRBD1	-	TRBJ2-1	CASSLGQGADEQFF	TGTGCCAGCAGCTTGGGACAGGGGGCCGATGAGCAGTTCTTC
TRBV5-1	-	-	TRBJ1-2	CASSFNSGGGKTYGYTF	TGCGCCAGCAGCTTTAACTCAGGCGGGGGTAAGACGTATGGCTACACCTTC
TRBV7-2	TRBD2	-	TRBJ2-1	CASSQGLAGGNEQFF	TGTGCCAGCAGCCAGGGACTAGCGGGAGGCAATGAGCAGTTCTTC
TRBV12-3/TRBV12-4	-	-	TRBJ2-1	CASSPTRYNEQFF	TGTGCCAGCAGCCCGACTCGGTACAATGAGCAGTTCTTC
TRBV19	TRBD2	once	TRBJ2-1	CASSTSGRMVREQFF	TGTGCCAGTAGCACTAGCGGGAGAATGGTTCGTGAGCAGTTCTTC
TRBV29-1	-	-	TRBJ1-5	CSVVGLSGPQHF	TGCAGCGTTGTGGGGCTGAGTGGGCCCCAGCATTTT
TRBV24-1	-	once	TRBJ2-2	CATSIAGSNTGELFF	TGTGCCACCAGTATCGCGGGGTCGAACACCGGGGAGCTGTTTTTT
TRBV5-1	TRBD2	-	TRBJ2-7	CASSSSGGSNEQYF	TGCGCCAGCAGCTCCTCGGGGGGGTCCAACGAGCAGTACTTC
TRBV5-8	TRBD1	once	TRBJ2-7	CASSLGDRWRNDEQYF	TGTGCCAGCAGCTTGGGGGACAGGTGGAGAAACGACGAGCAGTACTTC
TRBV27	TRBD1	-	TRBJ1-1	CASRDRASNTEAFF	TGTGCCAGCAGGGACAGGGCCTCGAACACTGAAGCTTTCTTT
TRBV19	TRBD1	-	TRBJ1-1	CASIQGVGGTEAFF	TGTGCCAGTATACAGGGGGTAGGTGGCACTGAAGCTTTCTTT
TRBV12-5	TRBD1	-	TRBJ1-5	CASGHGQGLQQGPQHF	TGTGCTAGTGGGCATGGACAGGGCCTTCAGCAAGGGCCCCAGCATTTT
TRBV4-1	-	-	TRBJ2-7	CASSRFHRVPYEQYF	TGCGCCAGCAGCCGTTTTCACAGGGTCCCCTACGAGCAGTACTTC
TRBV5-4	-	-	TRBJ2-3	CASSSNRGAGTDTQYF	TGTGCCAGCAGCTCTAATCGGGGGGCGGGCACAGATACGCAGTATTTT
TRBV7-3	TRBD2	-	TRBJ2-2	CASTPAGGPGELFF	TGTGCCAGCACCCCAGCGGGAGGGCCCGGGGAGCTGTTTTTT
TRBV11-3	-	-	TRBJ2-5	CASSLGRGAETQYF	TGTGCCAGCAGCTTGGGCAGGGGAGCGGAGACCCAGTACTTC
TRBV7-2	-	-	TRBJ2-7	CASSFRVASAEQYF	TGTGCCAGCAGCTTTAGAGTAGCCAGCGCCGAGCAGTACTTC
TRBV9	-	-	TRBJ1-1	CASSVATGRGDTEAFF	TGTGCCAGCAGCGTAGCTACGGGGAGGGGGGACACTGAAGCTTTCTTT
TRBV5-1	TRBD2	-	TRBJ2-1	CASSLALAENEQFF	TGCGCCAGCAGCTTGGCCCTAGCGGAAAATGAGCAGTTCTTC
TRBV28	TRBD1	-	TRBJ2-1	CKTGGYNEQFF	TGTAAGACAGGGGGCTACAATGAGCAGTTCTTC
TRBV28	TRBD2	-	TRBJ2-7	CASTRTSGPYEQYF	TGTGCCAGCACCAGGACTAGCGGCCCCTACGAGCAGTACTTC
TRBV28	-	-	TRBJ2-7	CASRRTVGAYEQYF	TGTGCCAGCAGAAGGACAGTTGGAGCCTACGAGCAGTACTTC
TRBV6-4	-	-	TRBJ2-2	CASTSQGAGELFF	TGTGCCAGCACCTCACAAGGGGCCGGGGAGCTGTTTTTT